The next 17 T cell receptor beta chains were all read from a single sample in a study of CD8 T cells in Susac syndrome. With random hexamers, 0.5 to 1 ug RNA was reverse transcribed. TCRdb passed the immunoSEQ multiplex PCR reads through MiXCR, listing each CDR3 protein once. The repertoire has around 140,000 distinct CDR3 sequences, roughly 96% of them found once; the top ten carry about 0.11%. The specimen sequenced was CD4+ T cells from PBMCs. The receptors were gathered from a human donor with multiple sclerosis.

V and J are TRBV6-5 and TRBJ2-1; TRBD1 or TRBD2 may be the D gene (7 bases each). The CDR3 has 15 amino acids. Germline assignment: CDR1 MNHEY and CDR2 SVGAGI. Between the trimmed V and J ends, which lost 5 bases and 4 bases, there was a span of 15 bases. CDR3 region: CASSQRDRNYNEQFF. The CDR3, as DNA: TGTGCCAGCAGTCAGCGGGACAGAAATTACAATGAGCAGTTCTTC.

This chain links TRBV3-1 with TRBJ2-7; TRBD1 matches at 12 bases. J was trimmed by 5 bases and V by 8 bases; bases with no gene match: 7. CDR3 length: 14 residues. The germline gives CDR1 LGHDT, CDR2 YNNKEL (reference sequence). In DNA form, the CDR3 reads TGTGCCAGCGGATGGGGGACAGGGGGCGACGAGCAGTACTTC. Translated, it gives CASGWGTGGDEQYF.

The chain links TRBV7-9 to TRBJ2-7, with 9 bases fitting TRBD1. The V segment lost 5 bases and the J segment 3 bases; nucleotides outside the gene matches: 8. From germline, CDR1 is SEHNR and CDR2 FQNEAQ (reference sequence). This CDR3 spans 15 amino acids. In DNA form, the CDR3 reads TGTGCCAGCAGCCTACGGGACAGGGAACACTACGAGCAGTACTTC. Translated: CASSLRDREHYEQYF.

The chain carries TRBV5-1 and TRBJ2-2; D call uncertain. The length of the CDR3 is 14 residues. The germline gives CDR1 SGHRS, CDR2 YFSETQ. V gave up 1 base and J gave up 3 bases, with 7 bases separating them. The CDR3 DNA reads TGCGCCAGCAGCTTGCTACCTTACACCGGGGAGCTGTTTTTT. Residues: CASSLLPYTGELFF.

This chain uses TRBV20-1 with TRBJ2-4, with TRBD2 as a possible D gene (5 bases). The CDR3 sequence is 12 residues long. Between the trimmed V and J ends, which lost 6 bases and 7 bases, there was a span of 13 bases. CDR1 and CDR2 from the germline V gene are DFQATT and SNEGSKA (reference sequence). The CDR3 loop is CSARDPGNIQYF. CDR3 coding DNA: TGCAGTGCCCGAGACCCGGGGAACATTCAGTACTTC.

This sequence joins TRBV6-5 and TRBJ1-4; possible D gene TRBD1, 6 bases. The CDR3 has 17 residues. Germline V gives CDR1 MNHEY, CDR2 SVGAGI. The germline V and J ends were trimmed by 0 bases and 7 bases, with 18 bases remaining between them. CDR3 nucleotides: TGTGCCAGCAGTTACTCAAGTGGGGGCACGGGAAGTGAAAAACTGTTTTTT. Translating it yields CASSYSSGGTGSEKLFF.

This clonotype was counted a few times. CDR3 sequence (DNA): TGTGCCAGCAGCGCCACAGCGAACTATGGCTACACCTTC. Its protein is CASSATANYGYTF. V usage is TRBV9 and J usage is TRBJ1-2; no clear D gene. There are 13 residues in the CDR3. Germline V CDR1 and CDR2: SGDLS, YYNGEE. Trimming cost V 3 bases and J 2 bases, with 8 bases left between them.

This chain connects TRBV9 to TRBJ1-2; D unresolved. Germline V gene sequence: CDR1 SGDLS, CDR2 YYNGEE. Trimming removed 0 bases from V and 8 bases from J, with 11 bases in between. This CDR3 has 13 amino acids. The CDR3 protein is CASSVDLNGGYTF. The CDR3 bases are TGTGCCAGCAGCGTAGATTTGAATGGGGGCTACACCTTC.

This clonotype has only one observation. This chain joins TRBV3-1 and TRBJ1-4; D remains unclear. V was shortened by 2 bases and J by 7 bases, with 11 bases between the two germline ends. The CDR3 has 14 amino acids. The germline V gene has CDR1 LGHDT and CDR2 YNNKEL (reference sequence). Written as DNA, the CDR3 is TGTGCCAGCAGCCAATTGACCGGGAGTGAAAAACTGTTTTTT. Protein sequence: CASSQLTGSEKLFF.

This chain uses TRBV15 with TRBJ1-2; D remains ambiguous. The CDR3 runs to 15 residues. Germline CDR1 reads LNHNV; CDR2 reads YYDKDF (reference sequence). V was trimmed by 0 bases and J by 2 bases, leaving 10 bases between them. The CDR3: CATSRDRRLNYGYTF. As DNA, the CDR3 is TGTGCCACCAGCAGAGATCGACGGCTAAACTATGGCTACACCTTC.

The CDR3 is CASSVDTGAIYEQYF. CDR3 DNA: TGTGCCAGCAGCGTGGATACTGGGGCCATCTACGAGCAGTACTTC. The rearrangement links TRBV9 to TRBJ2-7; TRBD1 is a possible D gene (5 bases). The length of the CDR3 is 15 residues. Between the trimmed V and J ends, which lost 2 bases and 3 bases, there was a span of 15 bases. The V gene's germline CDR1 is SGDLS and CDR2 YYNGEE.

J is TRBJ2-7 and V is TRBV18, with D maybe TRBD1 (5 bases). The CDR3 has 13 residues. Trimming pared 2 bases from V and 6 bases from J, leaving 11 bases between. Germline V CDR1 and CDR2: KGHSH, LQKENI. CDR3 sequence (DNA): TGTGCCAGCTCACCAGTCGATGGGGCCGAGCAGTACTTC. Translated: CASSPVDGAEQYF.

This clonotype was detected once. V usage is TRBV20-1 and J usage is TRBJ2-7; TRBD2 aligns across 7 bases. Per germline, CDR1 DFQATT and CDR2 SNEGSKA (reference sequence). The CDR3 extends over 15 amino acids. J gave up 1 base and V 6 bases, and 12 bases lay outside the gene matches. The CDR3 sequence: CSATGGLINSYEQYF. CDR3 sequence (DNA): TGCAGTGCCACGGGAGGATTGATCAATTCCTACGAGCAGTACTTC.

The chain has TRBV7-2 and TRBJ2-7, with D tentatively TRBD1 (6 bases). The V gene's germline CDR1 is SGHTA and CDR2 FQGNSA. The CDR3 has 13 amino acids. Trimming took 4 bases from V and 2 from J, leaving 9 bases between them. The CDR3 nucleotides read TGTGCCAGCAGCTCGGACAGACCCTACGAGCAGTACTTC. This gives the protein CASSSDRPYEQYF.

The gene calls are TRBV9 and TRBJ2-5, with 8 bases that match TRBD2. With 0 bases clipped from V and 5 bases from J, the junction kept 9 bases outside the gene matches. Germline values: CDR1 SGDLS, CDR2 YYNGEE. The CDR3 loop spans 16 amino acids. For the CDR3, the DNA is TGTGCCAGCAGCGTAGTTCCGGGAGGGCCCCAGGAGACCCAGTACTTC. Translated: CASSVVPGGPQETQYF.

In the case of this clonotype: Its ends do not fully match the called genes, so a read error is possible. V gene TRBV3-1 combines with J gene TRBJ1-1, with D perhaps TRBD1 (6 bases). This CDR3 contains 15 residues. Germline loops: CDR1 LGHDT, CDR2 YNNKEL (reference sequence). CDR3 DNA sequence: TGTGCCAGCAGCCTACGTACCACAGGGAACCCTGAAGCTTTCTTT. Translating gives CASSLRTTGNPEAFF.

V usage is TRBV25-1 and J usage is TRBJ2-7; 7 nucleotides align to TRBD1. Per the germline V gene, CDR1 is MGHDK and CDR2 is SYGVNS. CDR3 length: 15 amino acids. The V segment lost 7 bases and the J segment 2 bases; nucleotides outside the gene matches: 11. The CDR3 sequence: CASTPDRELPYEQYF. CDR3 DNA: TGTGCCAGCACTCCCGACAGGGAACTTCCCTACGAGCAGTACTTC.